What follows are 4 T cell receptor beta chains derived from one specimen sequenced in a study of response to subunit inactivated influenza vaccine. TCRdb called the RT-PCR reads again in MiXCR, with one record for every CDR3 protein. There are 860,000 or so distinct CDR3 sequences in the sample; about 20% occur only once, and 10% lies in the top ten. Sequencing was performed on PBMCs from blood, taken more than 4 days after vaccination. Receptors were obtained from a man in his forties or fifties who received an inactivated influenza vaccine.

The chain is built from TRBV12-3 or TRBV12-4 and TRBJ1-2, with D possibly matching TRBD1 (5 bases). V was clipped by 0 bases and J by 4 bases, with 6 bases between them. The CDR3 spans 13 residues. CDR3 in DNA: TGTGCCAGCAGTTTAGCGGGACCCTATGGCTACACCTTC. Translating it yields CASSLAGPYGYTF.

This clonotype was seen a handful of times. The DNA of the CDR3 is TGTGCCAGCAGTTTATTTCGGACTAGCGGGTACAATGAGCAGTTCTTC. Translated, it gives CASSLFRTSGYNEQFF. V and J are TRBV27 and TRBJ2-1; 11 bases agree with TRBD2. The CDR3 sequence is 16 residues long. Germline CDR1 MNHEY, CDR2 SMNVEV (reference sequence). Losses at the gene ends were 1 base for V and 4 bases for J; bases not matched to a gene: 3.

This chain connects TRBV12-3 or TRBV12-4 to TRBJ1-1; the D gene is possibly TRBD1 (5 bases). Between the trimmed V and J ends, which lost 9 bases and 5 bases, there was a span of 19 bases. The CDR3 has 14 residues. Here the CDR3 DNA reads TGTGCCAGTTCAGATGGGGGGTCAGGAACTGAAGCTTTCTTT. Translated: CASSDGGSGTEAFF.

This clonotype was counted between two and nine times. The chain links TRBV7-9 to TRBJ2-1; perhaps TRBD1 as D (5 bases). V was shortened by 8 bases and J by 1 base, with 9 bases between the two germline ends. The CDR3 is made up of 13 amino acids. The germline gives CDR1 SEHNR, CDR2 FQNEAQ (reference sequence). CDR3 in amino acids: CASHDSSYNEQFF. Here the CDR3 DNA reads TGTGCCAGCCACGACAGTTCCTACAATGAGCAGTTCTTC.